This T cell receptor beta chain is from a study of blood T cell repertoires in COVID-19 (dated by TCRdb to 2019 to 2021). In terms of the full investigation: Samples from collaborators originated in the United States, Italy and Spain and spanned both the acute and convalescent phases of COVID-19. Subjects who had been exposed to COVID-19, were actively infected with it, or had recovered from it provided the deeply sampled blood TCRbeta repertoires that made up the dataset. Nearly every sample came with metadata listing a de-identified subject ID, COVID-19 status, age in years and sex. The material from the prospective study consisted of cDNA or gDNA derived from T cells, B-cell-depleted T cells, or PBMCs. Samples were obtained from the ongoing ImmuneRACE study (first 160 participants) and from 1,254 subjects provided by 6 global collaborators. Where available, HLA class I and class II types were taken from metadata supplied by the sample provider and were not determined by assay-based typing. The repertoires were released in a freely available public database meant as a resource for research on the immune response to SARS-CoV-2. Broad study findings and their caveats: How much clinical and demographic metadata was included differed by source and by participant, and the metadata was provided uncurated.

Enrolling through a virtual design, the prospective study's participants ranged in age from about 18 to 89 years and lived across 20 to 30 United States geographic areas. Cohort assignment in the prospective study relied on participant-reported clinical history from a screening survey and a study questionnaire. For ImmuneRACE Cohort 3, a participant was defined as recovered based on two consecutive negative NP/OP PCR tests, clearance by a healthcare professional, or resolution of symptoms. Mobile phlebotomists in the prospective study collected whole blood, serum and a nasopharyngeal or oropharyngeal swab from every participant. Participants in the prospective study had the option to provide additional blood draws and questionnaires over an approximately 2-month period. Before DNA extraction, prospective study blood samples were shipped either frozen or at room temperature. The immunoSEQ Assay, a bias-controlled multiplex PCR, was used to amplify TCRbeta CDR3 regions from genomic DNA. As for the authors' bioinformatics: Nucleated cell counts per sample were estimated from amplification of reference gene primers within the assay. Sequence reads were collapsed and filtered to measure the absolute abundance of every unique TCRbeta CDR3 rearrangement. Productive Simpson clonality was computed per sample as the square root of Simpson's diversity index over productive rearrangements. As stored in TCRdb, this immuneACCESS dataset retains in-frame rearrangements with V and J assigned. A fraction of the clones does not appear; measured against another copy, unresolved V genes explain less than half of the discrepancy, and the remainder lacks a known reason. The DNA gave D and trimming, while V, J and clone size come from that table. The sample table lists a few hundred thousand clones, roughly four fifths of them with a count of one. 3.4% of the sample belongs to the ten largest clones.

In this sample, this clone turned up once. The clone's antigen remains unknown. No base-level quality is on record; no much larger clone is a single base apart. From a lookup of the germline V gene, CDR1 and CDR2 are WSHSY and SAAADI. Inclusive of the bounding cysteine and phenylalanine, the CDR3 is 14 residues long. The kept DNA is CDR3 alone, 42 bases in frame from the first base. V loses 3 bases at its end and J loses 6 bases; junction bases beyond the gene matches: 3. This sequence uses TRBV10-2 and TRBJ1-4; 8 junctional bases match TRBD1. This receptor was identified in a man aged 50 or older who had recovered from COVID-19. Sequences were obtained from PBMCs or T cells enriched from blood (not recorded which). Here is the DNA: TGCGCCAGCAGTGATCCAGGGGGCTATGAAAAACTGTTTTTT. It specifies CASSDPGGYEKLFF.